The 22 T cell receptor beta chains below were found in one sample sequenced in a study of blood T cell repertoires in COVID-19. The assay was immunoSEQ multiplex PCR, and TCRdb's table has in-frame clones only and misses some. This sample has fewer than 450,000 clones, with about nine tenths found just once. Sequenced sample: peripheral blood. These receptors were obtained from a woman between 50 and 59 years old with COVID-19, enrolled during active disease.

The J gene is TRBJ1-1, the V gene TRBV6-5; 7 bases agree with TRBD1. V was clipped by 5 bases and J by 10 bases; unmatched bases: 7. CDR1 is MNHEY and CDR2 is SVGAGI in the germline V gene. The CDR3 sequence is 12 residues long. The CDR3 DNA follows: TGTGCCAGCAGTAAAACAGGGGTTTCAGCTTTCTTT. Its protein product is CASSKTGVSAFF.

The CDR3 is CASSSDRPYSPLHF. As DNA, the CDR3 is TGTGCCAGCAGCTCGGACAGGCCATATTCACCCCTCCACTTT. The chain employs TRBV5-6 and TRBJ1-6, with TRBD1 matching over 7 bases. CDR3 length: 14 amino acids. Looked up from germline, CDR1 is SGHDT and CDR2 is YYEEEE. The J segment lost 8 bases and the V segment lost 3 bases, leaving 5 bases of the junction unmatched.

This clone came up a few times. This chain joins TRBV27 and TRBJ2-1; 8 positions agree with TRBD1. The CDR3 spans 17 residues. Unmatched junction bases numbered 4, after V lost 0 bases and J lost 0 bases. CDR1 is MNHEY, CDR2 SMNVEV, per germline (reference sequence). The CDR3 nucleotides read TGTGCCAGCAGTTTATCCACAGGGGGGAGCTCCTACAATGAGCAGTTCTTC. This codes for CASSLSTGGSSYNEQFF.

J is TRBJ2-2 and V is TRBV5-1; 11 nucleotides agree with TRBD1. V was clipped by 2 bases and J by 7 bases; unmatched bases: 10. The CDR3 length is 17 residues. Germline V gene sequence: CDR1 SGHRS, CDR2 YFSETQ. The CDR3 reads CASSFSGTGGSDGELFF. CDR3 in DNA: TGCGCCAGCAGCTTCTCCGGGACAGGGGGATCAGACGGGGAGCTGTTTTTT. The complete variable domain, with remaining parts taken from reference TRBV5-1 and TRBJ2-2, reads KAGVTQTPRYLIKTRGQQVTLSCSPISGHRSVSWYQQTPGQGLQFLFEYFSETQRNKGNFPGRFSGRQFSNSRSEMNVSTLELGDSALYLCASSFSGTGGSDGELFFGEGSRLTVL.

CDR3 sequence: CASSARLAGETQYF. CDR3 in DNA: TGTGCCAGCAGCGCCCGGCTAGCGGGTGAGACCCAGTACTTC. The rearrangement joins TRBV2 to TRBJ2-5; 8 bases agree with TRBD2. The CDR3 loop spans 14 amino acids. CDR1 and CDR2 from the germline V gene are SNHLY and FYNNEI. Trimming cost V 6 bases and J 5 bases; bases outside gene matches: 8.

The chain carries TRBV29-1 and TRBJ1-2; D ambiguous. The CDR3 has 12 residues. Deletions cut 5 bases from V and 8 bases from J, with 15 bases between. Germline values: CDR1 SQVTM, CDR2 ANQGSEA. The CDR3 region is CSVYNIEGGYTF. Here the CDR3 DNA reads TGCAGCGTTTATAATATTGAGGGCGGCTACACCTTC. Filled out from reference TRBV29-1 and TRBJ1-2, the complete variable domain reads SAVISQKPSRDICQRGTSLTIQCQVDSQVTMMFWYRQQPGQSLTLIATANQGSEATYESGFVIDKFPISRPNLTFSTLTVSNMSPEDSSIYLCSVYNIEGGYTFGSGTRLTVV.

The V and J genes are TRBV7-3 and TRBJ2-3; D is perhaps TRBD1 (5 bases). The CDR3 loop spans 14 amino acids. Trimming shortened V by 5 bases and J by 2 bases, and 11 bases separated the two germline ends. Germline-derived CDR1 and CDR2 are SGHTA and FQGTGA. CDR3 sequence reads: CASSPDTSTDTQYF. Written as DNA, the CDR3 is TGTGCCAGCAGCCCGGACACTTCCACAGATACGCAGTATTTT.

This chain links TRBV30 with TRBJ2-7; 7 nucleotides match TRBD1. CDR1 is GTSNPN and CDR2 is SVGIG in the germline V gene (reference sequence). There are 10 residues in the CDR3. Trimming removed 8 bases from V and 12 bases from J; junction bases left unmatched: 10. CDR3 residues: CAGYRDRLYF. CDR3 DNA: TGTGCCGGGTACCGGGACAGACTGTACTTC.

The chain combines TRBV30 with TRBJ1-1; 8 bases agree with TRBD1. CDR3 size: 13 residues. From germline, CDR1 is GTSNPN and CDR2 SVGIG (reference sequence). V lost 0 bases to trimming and J lost 8 bases; unmatched junction nucleotides: 5. The CDR3 bases are TGTGCCTGGAGTGTCGACAGGGGCGTCGAAGCTTTCTTT. Its protein product is CAWSVDRGVEAFF.

This clone was observed a single time. The J gene is TRBJ1-2, the V gene TRBV18; D unclear. CDR1 KGHSH and CDR2 LQKENI come from the germline V gene. The CDR3 runs to 13 residues. V lost 5 bases and J 0 bases, leaving 7 bases between the germline ends. The CDR3 loop is CASSSTPNYGYTF. CDR3 nucleotide sequence: TGTGCCAGCTCATCTACCCCTAACTATGGCTACACCTTC.

The chain couples TRBV28 to TRBJ2-7, with D perhaps TRBD1 (6 bases). The CDR3 runs 16 residues. Deletions cut 3 bases from V and 1 base from J, with 16 bases between. The germline gives CDR1 MDHEN, CDR2 SYDVKM. CDR3 nucleotide sequence: TGTGCCAGCAGTTTCTCTTTACAGGGATTGTCCTACGAGCAGTACTTC. As protein: CASSFSLQGLSYEQYF.

The sample holds one count of this clone. CDR3 residues: CAWSSTGGNQPQHF. CDR3 bases: TGTGCCTGGAGTTCGACAGGGGGCAATCAGCCCCAGCATTTT. The V and J genes are TRBV30 and TRBJ1-5; 8 bases fit TRBD1. With V trimmed by 2 bases and J by 2 bases, 2 bases remained unmatched. The CDR3 is made up of 14 amino acids. Germline CDR1 and CDR2: GTSNPN and SVGIG (reference sequence). The entire variable domain, with the rest obtained from reference TRBV30 and TRBJ1-5, is as follows: SQTIHQWPATLVQPVGSPLSLECTVEGTSNPNLYWYRQAAGRGLQLLFYSVGIGQISSEVPQNLSASRPQDRQFILSSKKLLLSDSGFYLCAWSSTGGNQPQHFGDGTRLSIL.

The V and J genes are TRBV27 and TRBJ2-2; D remains unclear. The germline CDR1 and CDR2 sequences are MNHEY and SMNVEV (reference sequence). This CDR3 contains 12 residues. V was trimmed by 3 bases and J by 6 bases, leaving 5 bases between them. The CDR3 sequence is CASSFVAGELFF. Here the CDR3 DNA reads TGTGCCAGCAGTTTTGTAGCCGGGGAGCTGTTTTTT.

In regard to this clone: Other DNA sequences of this sample code for an identical CDR3. The gene calls are TRBV19 and TRBJ1-1; tentative D call: TRBD1 (5 bases). Per germline, CDR1 LNHDA and CDR2 SQIVND (reference sequence). This CDR3 spans 13 amino acids. Trimming removed 5 bases at V and 2 bases at J, with 9 bases between. CDR3 DNA: TGTGCCAGTAGTGGACAAACTAACACTGAAGCTTTCTTT. This gives the protein CASSGQTNTEAFF.

V usage is TRBV2 and J usage is TRBJ1-5; TRBD1 aligns across 7 bases. The CDR3 consists of 15 residues. V lost 2 bases, J lost 4 bases, and 5 bases stayed unmatched. Germline V CDR1 and CDR2: SNHLY, FYNNEI. In nucleotides, the CDR3 is TGTGCCAGCAGTGAATGGGACAGAGTTAATCAGCCCCAGCATTTT. Encoded protein: CASSEWDRVNQPQHF.

The CDR3 here is CASSPLGRGDQETQYF. The CDR3 DNA sequence: TGTGCCAGCAGTCCCCTGGGGAGGGGAGACCAAGAGACCCAGTACTTC. The chain carries TRBV28 and TRBJ2-5; 7 nucleotides match TRBD2. Germline CDR1 reads MDHEN; CDR2 reads SYDVKM. The CDR3 consists of 16 residues. Trimming took 5 bases from V and 0 from J; bases not matched to a gene: 9.

This chain uses TRBV10-3 with TRBJ1-1; TRBD1 aligns across 9 bases. In germline, CDR1 is ENHRY, CDR2 SYGVKD. Unmatched junction bases numbered 8, after V lost 10 bases and J lost 8 bases. This CDR3 region has 12 residues. The CDR3, as DNA: TGTGCCACTGCAACCGGGACAGGGGAAGCTTTCTTT. This gives the protein CATATGTGEAFF.

A single count supports this clone. The rearrangement uses TRBV15 and TRBJ2-7; 7 nucleotides match TRBD1. V was pared by 0 bases and J by 2 bases, with 10 bases of the junction left unmatched. Germline CDR1 is LNHNV and CDR2 is YYDKDF (reference sequence). This CDR3 contains 17 residues. CDR3 sequence (DNA): TGTGCCACCAGCAGAGACAGATATGGACAGGTCGCCTACGAGCAGTACTTC. Encoded protein: CATSRDRYGQVAYEQYF.

This clone came up once. V usage is TRBV3-1 (or the pseudogene TRBV3-2) and J usage is TRBJ1-1; 8 positions agree with TRBD1. Looked up from germline, CDR1 is LGHDT and CDR2 is YNNKEL (reference sequence). The CDR3 totals 15 residues. Losses at the gene ends were 7 bases for V and 4 bases for J; bases not matched to a gene: 11. This chain's CDR3 is CASTIFPGQATEAFF. The CDR3 nucleotides are TGTGCCAGCACCATCTTTCCGGGACAGGCCACTGAAGCTTTCTTT.

The chain employs TRBV27 and TRBJ2-1; 12 bases match TRBD2. The germline V gene has CDR1 MNHEY and CDR2 SMNVEV (reference sequence). J gave up 8 bases and V 0 bases, and 8 bases lay outside the gene matches. This CDR3 contains 17 residues. The chain's CDR3 is CASSLSGNRLAGDEQFF. The CDR3 DNA reads TGTGCCAGCAGTTTATCTGGGAACCGACTAGCGGGGGATGAGCAGTTCTTC.

This chain uses TRBV6-5 with TRBJ2-1, with D hard to call. The germline V gene encodes CDR1 MNHEY and CDR2 SVGAGI. The CDR3 is 11 residues long. Deletions cut 11 bases from V and 2 bases from J, with 7 bases between. CDR3: CAYSTYNEQFF. The CDR3 DNA is TGTGCCTACTCGACCTACAATGAGCAGTTCTTC.

The table lists this clone with a few counts. This rearrangement joins TRBV6-1 to TRBJ1-2, with D unresolved. The CDR3 has 15 amino acids. The germline V gene encodes CDR1 MNHNS and CDR2 SASEGT. Trimming took 3 bases from V and 0 from J, leaving 11 bases between them. The CDR3 reads CASSEGASSNYGYTF. The CDR3 DNA is TGTGCCAGCAGTGAGGGAGCCTCTTCTAACTATGGCTACACCTTC.